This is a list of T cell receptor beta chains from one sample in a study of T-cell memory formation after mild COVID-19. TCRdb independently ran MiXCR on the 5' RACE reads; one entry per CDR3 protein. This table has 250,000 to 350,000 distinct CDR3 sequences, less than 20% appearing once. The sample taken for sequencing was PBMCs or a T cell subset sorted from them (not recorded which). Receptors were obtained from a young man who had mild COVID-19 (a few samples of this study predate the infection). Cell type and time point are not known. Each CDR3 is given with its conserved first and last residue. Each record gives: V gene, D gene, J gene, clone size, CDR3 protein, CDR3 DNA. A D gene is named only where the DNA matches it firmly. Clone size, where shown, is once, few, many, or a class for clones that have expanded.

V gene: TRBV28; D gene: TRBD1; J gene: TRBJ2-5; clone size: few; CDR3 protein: CASRQDRGIQETQYF; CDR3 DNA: TGTGCCAGCCGCCAGGACAGGGGGATACAAGAGACCCAGTACTTC
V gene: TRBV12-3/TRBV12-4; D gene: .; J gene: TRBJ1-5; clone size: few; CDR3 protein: CATTDGDSNQPQHF; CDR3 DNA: TGTGCCACCACGGACGGTGATAGCAATCAGCCCCAGCATTTT
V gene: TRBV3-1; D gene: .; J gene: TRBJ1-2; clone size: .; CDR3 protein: CASSQGLGRSYGYTF; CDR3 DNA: TGTGCCAGCAGCCAAGGGCTCGGACGGTCCTATGGCTACACCTTC
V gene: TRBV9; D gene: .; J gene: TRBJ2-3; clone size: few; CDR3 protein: CASSVDVRGRLDTQYF; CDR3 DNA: TGTGCCAGCAGCGTAGATGTCAGGGGGAGGCTGGATACGCAGTATTTT
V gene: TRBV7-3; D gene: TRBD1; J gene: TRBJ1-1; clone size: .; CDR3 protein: CASSEQGANTEAFF; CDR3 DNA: TGTGCCAGCAGCGAACAGGGGGCGAACACTGAAGCTTTCTTT
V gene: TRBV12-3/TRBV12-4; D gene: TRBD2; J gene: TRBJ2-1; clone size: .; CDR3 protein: CASSLSGVGDFF; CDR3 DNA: TGTGCCAGCAGTCTAAGCGGGGTAGGGGACTTCTTC
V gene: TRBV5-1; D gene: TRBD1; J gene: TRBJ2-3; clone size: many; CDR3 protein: CASRWGPRGTTDTQYF; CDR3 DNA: TGCGCCAGCAGGTGGGGGCCCAGGGGGACCACAGATACGCAGTATTTT
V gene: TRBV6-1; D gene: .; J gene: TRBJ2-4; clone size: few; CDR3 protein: CASSEAGAAKNIQYF; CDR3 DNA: TGTGCCAGCAGTGAAGCGGGAGCCGCCAAAAACATTCAGTACTTC
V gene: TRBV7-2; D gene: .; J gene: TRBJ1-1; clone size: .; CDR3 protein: CASSWNMNTEAFF; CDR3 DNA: TGTGCCAGCAGCTGGAACATGAACACTGAAGCTTTCTTT
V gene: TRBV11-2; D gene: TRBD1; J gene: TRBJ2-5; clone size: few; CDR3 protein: CASSSLPRGREETQYF; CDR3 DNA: TGTGCCAGCAGCTCCCTCCCCAGGGGGCGCGAGGAGACCCAGTACTTC
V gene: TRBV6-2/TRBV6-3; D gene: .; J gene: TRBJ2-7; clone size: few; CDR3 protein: CASSYSTTQYF; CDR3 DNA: TGTGCCAGCAGTTACTCGACGACGCAGTACTTC